The 25 T cell receptor beta chains listed next were all sequenced from one sample in a study of T cell repertoires in cytomegalovirus infection. TCRdb independently ran MiXCR on the reads; one entry per CDR3 protein. This sample has tens of thousands of distinct CDR3 sequences, with 20% found just once. No antigen has been identified for these receptors. Sequencing was performed on CD8+ T cells from cultured PBMCs, taken from culture after CMV antigen stimulation. The receptors derive from a human donor in good health (CMV status not recorded). Some clones in this sample may be carry-over from other donors' samples.

This clonotype has a handful of counts. The V and J genes are TRBV6-6 and TRBJ1-4; D is uncertain. This CDR3 spans 15 amino acids. V was clipped by 6 bases and J by 5 bases, with 16 bases between them. The germline V gene has CDR1 MNHNY and CDR2 SVGAGI (reference sequence). CDR3 loop: CASSPQSGENEKLFF. As DNA, the CDR3 is TGTGCCAGCAGCCCCCAAAGTGGGGAGAATGAAAAACTGTTTTTT.

This clonotype occurred many times. The chain couples TRBV7-2 to TRBJ2-7; the match to TRBD2 covers 9 bases. CDR1 and CDR2 (germline): SGHTA, FQGNSA. V dropped 5 bases and J dropped 2; count of bases not matched to a gene: 7. CDR3 size: 15 residues. CDR3 in DNA: TGTGCCAGCAGCGACCTAGCGGGGACCACCTACGAGCAGTACTTC. This encodes CASSDLAGTTYEQYF.

A few counts support this clonotype. This chain links TRBV4-1 with TRBJ2-7; tentatively, D is TRBD2 (5 bases). Trimming left V 3 bases short and J 5 bases short, with 11 bases between. Germline CDR1 MGHRA, CDR2 YSYEKL. The CDR3 is made up of 13 amino acids. The CDR3 protein is CASSQIYGDEQYF. Here the CDR3 DNA reads TGCGCCAGCAGCCAGATTTACGGGGACGAGCAGTACTTC.

The J gene is TRBJ2-1, the V gene TRBV19; no firm D call. This CDR3 comprises 15 residues. Trimming cost V 7 bases and J 2 bases, with 15 bases left between them. Germline CDR1 reads LNHDA; CDR2 reads SQIVND (reference sequence). The DNA of the CDR3 is TGTGCCAGTACCCTCAGTATGGGAACCTACAATGAGCAGTTCTTC. Its translation is CASTLSMGTYNEQFF.

In this sample, this clonotype turned up a few times. The chain employs TRBV6-1 and TRBJ1-5, with unresolved D. Trimming stripped 9 bases from V and 5 bases from J, with 14 bases between. The germline gives CDR1 MNHNS, CDR2 SASEGT. The CDR3 totals 13 residues. As DNA, the CDR3 is TGTGCCAGTGGTTTCCGGAACGATCAGCCCCAGCATTTT. This codes for CASGFRNDQPQHF.

The DNA for the CDR3 is TGTGCCAGCAGTTACTCGTTCGATGAGCAGTTCTTC. It yields the protein CASSYSFDEQFF. The rearrangement joins TRBV6-2 or TRBV6-3 to TRBJ2-1; D not certain. CDR1 is MNHEY and CDR2 is SVGEGT in the germline V gene. The CDR3 runs to 12 residues. Trimming removed 0 bases at V and 8 bases at J, with 5 bases between.

The chain combines TRBV10-3 with TRBJ2-7, with a weak D call TRBD1 (5 bases). V lost 4 bases and J 2 bases, leaving 18 bases between the germline ends. Germline lookup yields CDR1 ENHRY and CDR2 SYGVKD. The CDR3 has 16 amino acids. CDR3 residues: CAISGSQYDSPYEQYF. CDR3 bases: TGTGCCATCAGTGGATCGCAGTACGACAGCCCCTACGAGCAGTACTTC.

The chain uses TRBV11-2 and TRBJ2-7; perhaps TRBD2 as D (6 bases). Germline lookup yields CDR1 SGHAT and CDR2 FQNNGV. The ends were cut back, 5 bases at V and 7 bases at J, with 24 bases in the middle. The CDR3 length is 16 residues. The CDR3 DNA reads TGTGCCAGCAGCCTCGGGGGTCCCGATATTTCGGGGGAGCAGTACTTC. Amino acid sequence: CASSLGGPDISGEQYF. Complete variable domain (other parts from reference TRBV11-2 and TRBJ2-7): EAGVAQSPRYKIIEKRQSVAFWCNPISGHATLYWYQQILGQGPKLLIQFQNNGVVDDSQLPKDRFSAERLKGVDSTLKIQPAKLEDSAVYLCASSLGGPDISGEQYFGPGTRLTVT.

This chain joins TRBV7-8 and TRBJ1-5; D is possibly TRBD1 (5 bases). Germline V gene data show CDR1 as SGHVS and CDR2 as FQNEAQ. This CDR3 has 15 residues. Trimming left V 6 bases short and J 1 base short, with 13 bases between. The CDR3 coding sequence is TGTGCCAGCAGTGGGGGTGTCGGCAGCAATCAGCCCCAGCATTTT. This codes for CASSGGVGSNQPQHF.

This clonotype was picked up one time. The V call is TRBV7-6, the J call TRBJ1-2, with D tentatively TRBD1 (6 bases). Trimming pared 2 bases from V and 0 bases from J, leaving 13 bases between. The CDR3 extends over 16 amino acids. In germline, CDR1 is SGHVS, CDR2 FNYEAQ. The CDR3 reads CASSLSGAVANYGYTF. CDR3 DNA sequence: TGTGCCAGCAGCTTATCAGGGGCCGTAGCTAACTATGGCTACACCTTC. Full variable domain (rest looked up from reference TRBV7-6 and TRBJ1-2): GAGVSQSPRYKVTKRGQDVALRCDPISGHVSLYWYRQALGQGPEFLTYFNYEAQQDKSGLPNDRFSAERPEGSISTLTIQRTEQRDSAMYRCASSLSGAVANYGYTFGSGTRLTVV.

The V call is TRBV7-9, the J call TRBJ1-4; D is uncertain. The V gene's germline CDR1 is SEHNR and CDR2 FQNEAQ (reference sequence). This CDR3 is 15 amino acids long. V lost 2 bases and J lost 6, with 13 bases in between. The DNA for the CDR3 is TGTGCCAGCAGCTTACCCCTCGCCCTGGATGAAAAACTGTTTTTT. This encodes CASSLPLALDEKLFF.

V and J are TRBV7-2 and TRBJ1-2, with D perhaps matching TRBD1 (5 bases). Germline loops: CDR1 SGHTA, CDR2 FQGNSA. The V gene lost 1 base and the J gene lost 0 bases, with 18 bases spanning the gap. This CDR3 spans 18 amino acids. CDR3 sequence reads: CASSLGGRARLANYGYTF. The CDR3 DNA is TGTGCCAGCAGCTTAGGGGGGAGGGCCAGACTAGCTAACTATGGCTACACCTTC.

The chain uses TRBV7-6 and TRBJ2-5; 10 nucleotides agree with TRBD2. Germline CDR1 SGHVS, CDR2 FNYEAQ. The CDR3 contains 16 residues. J gave up 4 bases and V 5 bases, and 10 bases lay outside the gene matches. The CDR3 reads CASSALAGALLETQYF. The DNA of the CDR3 is TGTGCCAGCAGCGCTCTAGCGGGGGCCCTCCTAGAGACCCAGTACTTC. Filled out from reference TRBV7-6 and TRBJ2-5, the complete variable domain reads GAGVSQSPRYKVTKRGQDVALRCDPISGHVSLYWYRQALGQGPEFLTYFNYEAQQDKSGLPNDRFSAERPEGSISTLTIQRTEQRDSAMYRCASSALAGALLETQYFGPGTRLLVL.

The sample holds a few counts of this clonotype. This sequence joins TRBV2 and TRBJ2-6; TRBD2 matches at 7 bases. Germline CDR1 SNHLY, CDR2 FYNNEI. J gave up 0 bases and V 0 bases, and 8 bases lay outside the gene matches. CDR3 length: 19 amino acids. CDR3 in DNA: TGTGCCAGCAGTGAAGCTTTTCGGGGGGTGAGCTCTGGGGCCAACGTCCTGACTTTC. Translation: CASSEAFRGVSSGANVLTF.

The rearrangement links TRBV28 to TRBJ2-1; no clear D. V lost 2 bases and J lost 6, with 8 bases in between. Per the germline V gene, CDR1 is MDHEN and CDR2 is SYDVKM. This CDR3 comprises 13 residues. CDR3 residues: CASSLGRANEQFF. CDR3 bases: TGTGCCAGCAGTTTAGGTCGAGCCAATGAGCAGTTCTTC.

The rearrangement uses TRBV6-5 and TRBJ2-7; no clear D gene. The length of the CDR3 is 16 residues. CDR1 and CDR2 from the germline V gene are MNHEY and SVGAGI. Trimming pared 2 bases from V and 0 bases from J, leaving 14 bases between. CDR3 loop: CASSYGLDLLSYEQYF. CDR3 nucleotides: TGTGCCAGCAGTTACGGCCTAGACCTTCTCTCCTACGAGCAGTACTTC.

The V call is TRBV7-8, the J call TRBJ2-3, with 10 bases that match TRBD2. J lost 4 bases, V lost 2 bases, and 3 bases had no gene match. Germline-derived CDR1 and CDR2 are SGHVS and FQNEAQ. This CDR3 region has 15 residues. CDR3: CASSLLAGAADTQYF. Here the CDR3 DNA reads TGTGCCAGCAGCTTACTAGCGGGGGCCGCAGATACGCAGTATTTT. The full variable domain, with the rest looked up from reference TRBV7-8 and TRBJ2-3, is GAGVSQSPRYKVAKRGQDVALRCDPISGHVSLFWYQQALGQGPEFLTYFQNEAQLDKSGLPSDRFFAERPEGSVSTLKIQRTQQEDSAVYLCASSLLAGAADTQYFGPGTRLTVL.

CDR3 in amino acids: CASSIAGTGSNYGYTF. The CDR3 DNA reads as TGTGCCAGTAGTATAGCCGGGACAGGGTCTAACTATGGCTACACCTTC. The chain employs TRBV19 and TRBJ1-2; TRBD1 agrees at 9 bases. The junction had 3 bases not matched to a gene; V was cut back by 1 base and J by 0 bases. The CDR3 covers 16 residues. CDR1 and CDR2 (germline): LNHDA, SQIVND (reference sequence).

V usage is TRBV7-9 and J usage is TRBJ2-3, with D uncertain. The germline CDR1 and CDR2 sequences are SEHNR and FQNEAQ (reference sequence). V gave up 6 bases and J gave up 0 bases, with 16 bases separating them. The CDR3 length is 16 residues. The CDR3 here is CASRPDARFSTDTQYF. The CDR3 nucleotides read TGTGCCAGCAGGCCGGATGCACGGTTTAGCACAGATACGCAGTATTTT.

This clonotype appeared a few times. Here the CDR3 DNA reads TGTGCCAGCAGTGAAGGGGGAGTGGAGACCCAGTACTTC. Protein sequence: CASSEGGVETQYF. The rearrangement uses TRBV6-1 and TRBJ2-5, with D possibly being TRBD2 (5 bases). The length of the CDR3 is 13 residues. Germline V gives CDR1 MNHNS, CDR2 SASEGT. The V gene lost 1 base and the J gene lost 5 bases, with 8 bases spanning the gap.

This chain connects TRBV9 to TRBJ2-7; 7 positions match TRBD1. After removal of 1 base from V and 5 bases from J, the junction contained 9 bases not matched to a gene. The CDR3 is 15 residues long. Germline V gene sequence: CDR1 SGDLS, CDR2 YYNGEE. The CDR3 coding sequence is TGTGCCAGCAGCGTAAACCGACAGGGAAGCAACGAGCAGTACTTC. Protein product: CASSVNRQGSNEQYF. Full variable domain (outside the CDR3, taken from reference TRBV9 and TRBJ2-7): DSGVTQTPKHLITATGQRVTLRCSPRSGDLSVYWYQQSLDQGLQFLIQYYNGEERAKGNILERFSAQQFPDLHSELNLSSLELGDSALYFCASSVNRQGSNEQYFGPGTRLTVT.

The J gene is TRBJ2-7, the V gene TRBV6-2 or TRBV6-3; D possibly uses TRBD1 or TRBD2 (6 bases each). The V end was cut by 0 bases, the J end by 7 bases, with 13 bases between. The length of the CDR3 is 14 residues. Germline CDR1 is MNHEY and CDR2 is SVGEGT. The CDR3 reads CASSYSEQGGEQYF. The CDR3 nucleotides read TGTGCCAGCAGTTACTCCGAACAGGGAGGAGAGCAGTACTTC.

This clonotype came up many times. The chain employs TRBV2 and TRBJ2-1; no clear D. CDR3 length equals 17 residues. The germline V gene has CDR1 SNHLY and CDR2 FYNNEI. V was trimmed by 6 bases and J by 3 bases, leaving 21 bases between them. This CDR3 reads CASSPNHPQGYYNEQFF. The CDR3 DNA sequence: TGTGCCAGCAGCCCCAATCATCCCCAAGGGTACTACAATGAGCAGTTCTTC.

This chain links TRBV4-2 with TRBJ1-5; the D is unclear. With 1 base removed from V and 3 bases from J, the gap between germline ends came to 10 bases. This CDR3 contains 15 residues. The germline gives CDR1 LGHNA, CDR2 YNFKEQ. This CDR3 is CASSQARGNNQPQHF. CDR3 in DNA: TGTGCCAGCAGCCAAGCCAGAGGTAACAATCAGCCCCAGCATTTT.

Only a few counts were recorded for this clonotype. As DNA, the CDR3 is TGTGCCAGCAGTTTGAGCGGTTACACAGATACGCAGTATTTT. As protein: CASSLSGYTDTQYF. V is TRBV12-3 or TRBV12-4 and J is TRBJ2-3, with D possibly matching TRBD2 (5 bases). The CDR3 runs to 14 residues. Trimming removed 3 bases from V and 2 bases from J, with 9 bases in between.